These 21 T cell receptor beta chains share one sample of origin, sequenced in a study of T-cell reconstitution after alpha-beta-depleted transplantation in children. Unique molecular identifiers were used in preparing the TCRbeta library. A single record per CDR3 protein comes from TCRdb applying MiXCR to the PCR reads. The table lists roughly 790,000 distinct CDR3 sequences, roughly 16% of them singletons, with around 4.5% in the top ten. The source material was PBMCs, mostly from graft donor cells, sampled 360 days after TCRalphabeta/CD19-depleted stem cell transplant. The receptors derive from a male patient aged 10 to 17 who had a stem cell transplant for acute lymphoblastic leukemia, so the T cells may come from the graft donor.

The CDR3: CASSYLGTYEQYF. The DNA of the CDR3 is TGTGCCAGCAGTTACTTGGGGACCTACGAGCAGTACTTC. The chain carries TRBV6-5 and TRBJ2-7; D unclear. Between the trimmed V and J ends, which lost 1 base and 2 bases, there was a span of 6 bases. CDR1 is MNHEY and CDR2 is SVGAGI in the germline V gene. This CDR3 comprises 13 residues.

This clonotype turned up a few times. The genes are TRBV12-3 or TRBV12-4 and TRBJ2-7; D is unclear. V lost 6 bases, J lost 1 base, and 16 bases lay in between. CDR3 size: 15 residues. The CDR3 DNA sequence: TGTGCCAGCAGCAGTCCTGGGTTGGGATCCTACGAGCAGTACTTC. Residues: CASSSPGLGSYEQYF.

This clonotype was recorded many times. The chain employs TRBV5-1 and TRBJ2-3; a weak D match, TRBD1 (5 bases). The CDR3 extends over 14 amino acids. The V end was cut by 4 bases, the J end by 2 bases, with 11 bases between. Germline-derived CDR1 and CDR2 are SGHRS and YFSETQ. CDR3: CASSPGPPTDTQYF. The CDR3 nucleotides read TGCGCCAGCAGCCCAGGGCCACCCACAGATACGCAGTATTTT. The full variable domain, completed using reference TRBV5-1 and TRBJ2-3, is KAGVTQTPRYLIKTRGQQVTLSCSPISGHRSVSWYQQTPGQGLQFLFEYFSETQRNKGNFPGRFSGRQFSNSRSEMNVSTLELGDSALYLCASSPGPPTDTQYFGPGTRLTVL.

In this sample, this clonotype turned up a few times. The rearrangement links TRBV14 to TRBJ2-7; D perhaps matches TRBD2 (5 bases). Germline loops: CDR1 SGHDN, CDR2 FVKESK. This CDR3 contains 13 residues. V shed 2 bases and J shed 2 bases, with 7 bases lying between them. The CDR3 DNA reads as TGTGCCAGCAGCCAATGGGGAGCCTACGAGCAGTACTTC. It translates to CASSQWGAYEQYF.

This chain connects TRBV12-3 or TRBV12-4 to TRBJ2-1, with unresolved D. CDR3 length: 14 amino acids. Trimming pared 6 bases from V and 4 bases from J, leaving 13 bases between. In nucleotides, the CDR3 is TGTGCCAGCAGCCCCTTACCCCCATACAATGAGCAGTTCTTC. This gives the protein CASSPLPPYNEQFF.

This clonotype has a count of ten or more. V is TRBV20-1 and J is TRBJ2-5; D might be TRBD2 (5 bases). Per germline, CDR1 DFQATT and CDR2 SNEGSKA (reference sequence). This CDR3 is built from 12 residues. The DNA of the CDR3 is TGCAGCTTGGTCCGGGTAGCGCAGACCCAGTACTTC. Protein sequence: CSLVRVAQTQYF.

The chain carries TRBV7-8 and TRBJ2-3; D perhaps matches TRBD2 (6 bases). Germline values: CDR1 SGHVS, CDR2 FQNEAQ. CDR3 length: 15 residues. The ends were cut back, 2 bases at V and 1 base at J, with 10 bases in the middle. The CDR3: CASSLRRRGTDTQYF. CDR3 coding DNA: TGTGCCAGCAGCTTACGGCGGAGGGGCACAGATACGCAGTATTTT.

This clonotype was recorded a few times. The CDR3 loop reads CASSPTRTWDLDITYNEQFF. The CDR3 DNA follows: TGCGCCAGCAGCCCAACCCGTACGTGGGACTTGGACATCACCTACAATGAGCAGTTCTTC. The chain uses TRBV4-1 and TRBJ2-1; D might be TRBD2 (6 bases). CDR3 length equals 20 residues. Germline lookup yields CDR1 MGHRA and CDR2 YSYEKL. The ends were cut back, 4 bases at V and 2 bases at J, with 27 bases in the middle.

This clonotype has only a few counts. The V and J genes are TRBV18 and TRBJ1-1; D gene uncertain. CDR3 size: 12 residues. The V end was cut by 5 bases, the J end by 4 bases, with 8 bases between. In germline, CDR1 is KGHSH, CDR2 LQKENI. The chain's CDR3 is CASSGVSTEAFF. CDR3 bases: TGTGCCAGCTCAGGGGTTAGCACTGAAGCTTTCTTT.

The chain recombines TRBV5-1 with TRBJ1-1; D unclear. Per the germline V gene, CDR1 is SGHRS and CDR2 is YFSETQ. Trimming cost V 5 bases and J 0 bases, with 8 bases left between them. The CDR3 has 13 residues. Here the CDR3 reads CASRLRVNTEAFF. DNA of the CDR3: TGCGCCAGCAGACTTAGGGTGAACACTGAAGCTTTCTTT.

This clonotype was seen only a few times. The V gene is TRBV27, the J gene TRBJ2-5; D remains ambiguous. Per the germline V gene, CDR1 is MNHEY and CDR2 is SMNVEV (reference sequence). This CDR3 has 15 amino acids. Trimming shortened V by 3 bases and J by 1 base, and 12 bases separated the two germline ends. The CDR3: CASSFSAIIQETQYF. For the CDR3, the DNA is TGTGCCAGCAGTTTCTCTGCGATAATCCAAGAGACCCAGTACTTC.

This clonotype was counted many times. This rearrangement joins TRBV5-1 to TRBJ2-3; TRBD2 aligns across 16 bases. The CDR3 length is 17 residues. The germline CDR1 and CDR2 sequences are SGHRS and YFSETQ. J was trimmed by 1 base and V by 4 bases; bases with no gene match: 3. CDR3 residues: CASSPGLAGGGTDTQYF. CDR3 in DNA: TGCGCCAGCAGCCCGGGACTAGCGGGAGGGGGCACAGATACGCAGTATTTT.

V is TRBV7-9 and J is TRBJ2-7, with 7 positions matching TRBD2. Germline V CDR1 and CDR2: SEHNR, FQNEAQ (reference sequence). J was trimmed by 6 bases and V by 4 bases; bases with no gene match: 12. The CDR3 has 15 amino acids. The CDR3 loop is CASSSTPGEGIEQYF. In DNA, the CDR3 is TGTGCCAGCAGCTCCACCCCCGGGGAGGGGATCGAGCAGTACTTC.

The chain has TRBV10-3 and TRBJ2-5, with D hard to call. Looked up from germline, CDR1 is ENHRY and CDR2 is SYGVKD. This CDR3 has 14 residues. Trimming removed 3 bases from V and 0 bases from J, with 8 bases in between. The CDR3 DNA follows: TGTGCCATCAGTGATCGGCAGTACCAAGAGACCCAGTACTTC. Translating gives CAISDRQYQETQYF.

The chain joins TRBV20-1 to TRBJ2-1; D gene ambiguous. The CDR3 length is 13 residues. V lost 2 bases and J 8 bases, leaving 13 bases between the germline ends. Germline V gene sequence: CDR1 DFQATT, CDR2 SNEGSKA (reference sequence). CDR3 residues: CSARYNPRDEQFF. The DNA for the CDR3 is TGCAGTGCTAGATACAACCCTAGGGATGAGCAGTTCTTC.

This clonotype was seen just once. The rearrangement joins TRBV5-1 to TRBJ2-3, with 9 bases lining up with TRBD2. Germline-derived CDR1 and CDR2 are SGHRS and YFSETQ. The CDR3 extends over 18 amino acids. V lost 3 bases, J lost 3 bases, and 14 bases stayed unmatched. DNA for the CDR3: TGCGCCAGCAGCTCCCCGCCGAGCGGGAGGCAAAGGACAGATACGCAGTATTTT. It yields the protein CASSSPPSGRQRTDTQYF.

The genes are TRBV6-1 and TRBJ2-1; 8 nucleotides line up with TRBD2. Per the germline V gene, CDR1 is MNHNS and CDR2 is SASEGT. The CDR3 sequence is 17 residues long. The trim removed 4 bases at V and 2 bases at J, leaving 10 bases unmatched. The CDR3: CASSGRDGTSPYNEQFF. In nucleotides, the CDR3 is TGTGCCAGCAGTGGCCGGGATGGGACTAGTCCCTACAATGAGCAGTTCTTC.

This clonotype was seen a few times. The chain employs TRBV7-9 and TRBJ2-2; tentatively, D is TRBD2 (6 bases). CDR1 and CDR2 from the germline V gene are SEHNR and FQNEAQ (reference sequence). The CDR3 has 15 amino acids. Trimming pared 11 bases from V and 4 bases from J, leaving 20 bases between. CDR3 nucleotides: TGTGCCGGGGGAGAGCCGGGACTTTTCACCGGGGAGCTGTTTTTT. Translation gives CAGGEPGLFTGELFF.

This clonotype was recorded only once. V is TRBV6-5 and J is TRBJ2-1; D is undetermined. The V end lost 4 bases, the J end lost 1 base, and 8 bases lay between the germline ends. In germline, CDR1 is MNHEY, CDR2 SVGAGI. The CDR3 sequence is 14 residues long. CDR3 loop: CASSSALSYNEQFF. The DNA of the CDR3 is TGTGCCAGCAGTTCGGCGTTGTCCTACAATGAGCAGTTCTTC.

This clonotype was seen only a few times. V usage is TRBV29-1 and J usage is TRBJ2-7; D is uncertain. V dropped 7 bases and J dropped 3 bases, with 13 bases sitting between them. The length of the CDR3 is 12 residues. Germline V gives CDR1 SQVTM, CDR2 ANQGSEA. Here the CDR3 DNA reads TGCAGCGCCCGGTCCTTCGGCTACGAGCAGTACTTC. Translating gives CSARSFGYEQYF.

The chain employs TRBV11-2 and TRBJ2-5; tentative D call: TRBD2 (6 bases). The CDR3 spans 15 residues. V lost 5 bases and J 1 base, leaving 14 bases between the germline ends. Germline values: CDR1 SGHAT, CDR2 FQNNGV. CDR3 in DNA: TGTGCCAGCAGCCGCTTGGGGGGACCCCAAGAGACCCAGTACTTC. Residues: CASSRLGGPQETQYF.